What follows are 2 T cell receptor beta chains derived from one specimen sequenced in a study of beta chain features in type 1 diabetes. Whole-study results and caveats: Shorter TCRB CDR3s, moderately but significantly so, marked every one of the four CD4+ subsets in Type 1 diabetes patients.

These TCRs are of unknown antigen specificity. Reverse transcription of all isolated RNA meant that expressed TCRB transcripts were sequenced. Profiling relied on immunoSEQ multiplex PCR, and the TCRdb table lists in-frame clones only, not all of them. Among about 340,000 clones listed, approximately 9.9% were seen once. Material: central memory CD4+ T cells from blood. The receptors stem from a man younger than 40 with type 1 diabetes.

This clone was observed at least ten times. In DNA, the CDR3 is TGTGCCAGTAGTATAGCCGTTAACACCGGGGAGCTGTTTTTT. Its translation: CASSIAVNTGELFF. The chain uses TRBV19 and TRBJ2-2; unclear D gene. CDR3 length: 14 residues. With 1 base removed from V and 2 bases from J, the gap between germline ends came to 5 bases. In germline, CDR1 is LNHDA, CDR2 SQIVND (reference sequence).

The sample holds a few counts of this clone. V usage is TRBV25-1 and J usage is TRBJ1-1; TRBD1 matches at 8 bases. J lost 3 bases, V lost 6 bases, and 3 bases had no gene match. There are 13 residues in the CDR3. The V gene's germline CDR1 is MGHDK and CDR2 SYGVNS. The CDR3 loop is CASRETGDTEAFF. The CDR3 bases are TGTGCCAGCAGGGAGACAGGGGACACTGAAGCTTTCTTT.